The clone carrying this TCR beta chain was counted a few times. The CDR3 contains 15 residues. Trimming cost V 0 bases and J 4 bases, with 12 bases left between them. Germline CDR1 and CDR2: MNHNS and SASEGT. The record originates from a study of T cells in Graves' hyperthyroidism and ophthalmopathy. RNA transcripts provided the source from which TCR beta CDR3 regions were amplified. In the first-round RT-PCR of the TCR CDR3, the HTBI primer set was used. TCRdb re-analysed the multiplex PCR reads in MiXCR, keeping a single row per CDR3 protein. This sample yields hundreds of thousands of distinct CDR3 sequences, of which approximately 20% are seen a single time; around 60% belongs to the top ten.

The gene calls are TRBV6-1 and TRBJ1-2, with D hard to call. This receptor was obtained from a man aged 25 to 40 with Graves' ophthalmopathy. Sequences were obtained from blood. CDR3 in DNA: TGTGCCAGCAGTGAAGCGGGCGGCTTAGGCTATGGCTACACCTTC. Translating gives CASSEAGGLGYGYTF.